These 7 T cell receptor beta chains share one sample of origin, sequenced in a study of resident and recirculating memory T cells in vitiligo. Using immunoSEQ multiplex PCR, the repertoire was profiled, and TCRdb retains in-frame clones only, with some absent. Of tens of thousands of clones detected, roughly nine tenths appear once; the ten largest clones hold less than 5.5%. The sequenced sample was blood. The source is a male donor with vitiligo.

This chain uses TRBV4-3 with TRBJ1-6, with 7 bases identical to TRBD1. The CDR3 runs 14 residues. Germline lookup yields CDR1 LGHNA and CDR2 YSLEER. V lost 3 bases to trimming and J lost 6 bases; unmatched junction nucleotides: 2. DNA of the CDR3: TGCGCCAGCAGCCAGACAGGGAGTAATTCACCCCTCCACTTT. The encoded protein is CASSQTGSNSPLHF.

V usage is TRBV29-1 and J usage is TRBJ1-2; the D gene is possibly TRBD1 (5 bases). The CDR3 spans 12 residues. Germline CDR1 is SQVTM and CDR2 is ANQGSEA. Trimming left V 3 bases short and J 8 bases short, with 13 bases between. The chain's CDR3 is CSVDPREGGYTF. The CDR3 nucleotides are TGCAGCGTTGATCCCAGGGAAGGGGGCTACACCTTC.

This chain uses TRBV7-2 with TRBJ2-5; 8 bases are a match to TRBD1. Germline CDR1 reads SGHTA; CDR2 reads FQGNSA. The CDR3 runs 16 residues. Unmatched junction bases numbered 8, after V lost 5 bases and J lost 0 bases. The CDR3 nucleotides are TGTGCCAGCAGCCCCCGGACAGGGTTCCACCAAGAGACCCAGTACTTC. Protein: CASSPRTGFHQETQYF.

The V gene is TRBV14, the J gene TRBJ1-3; D possibly corresponds to TRBD1 (6 bases). The CDR3 consists of 14 residues. CDR1 SGHDN and CDR2 FVKESK come from the germline V gene. V was cut by 10 bases and J by 0 bases, with 13 bases left in between. CDR3 bases: TGTGCCACGCGTTCAGGGGACTCTGGAAACACCATATATTTT. Its translation is CATRSGDSGNTIYF.

The V call is TRBV5-1, the J call TRBJ2-5; the match to TRBD1 covers 9 bases. Germline V gene sequence: CDR1 SGHRS, CDR2 YFSETQ. With 0 bases clipped from V and 4 bases from J, the junction kept 10 bases outside the gene matches. The CDR3 consists of 17 residues. In nucleotides, the CDR3 is TGCGCCAGCAGCTTGGTTGGGACAGGGATCATTGGAGAGACCCAGTACTTC. Protein product: CASSLVGTGIIGETQYF.

The chain carries TRBV20-1 and TRBJ2-7; D remains unclear. This CDR3 is built from 11 residues. The germline CDR1 and CDR2 sequences are DFQATT and SNEGSKA (reference sequence). V lost 0 bases, J lost 3 bases, and 3 bases lay in between. This CDR3 is CSARDLYEQYF. The CDR3 region has the DNA TGCAGTGCTAGAGACCTCTACGAGCAGTACTTC.

The chain uses TRBV7-9 and TRBJ2-3; D may be TRBD1 (6 bases). The ends were cut back, 4 bases at V and 0 bases at J, with 11 bases in the middle. The germline gives CDR1 SEHNR, CDR2 FQNEAQ (reference sequence). The CDR3 extends over 15 amino acids. CDR3 nucleotides: TGTGCCAGCAGCTCCGGGACACCTAGCACAGATACGCAGTATTTT. Protein: CASSSGTPSTDTQYF.